What follows are 24 T cell receptor beta chains derived from one specimen sequenced in a study of cytomegalovirus exposure and HLA in healthy donors. A multiplex PCR was run with 60 Vbeta primers and 13 Jbeta primers. Method: immunoSEQ multiplex PCR; TCRdb's copy keeps in-frame clones and lacks some. The repertoire has under 150,000 clones, roughly 78% of them found once; the top ten carry approximately 2.1%. The specimen sequenced was PBMCs. The receptor set was obtained from a man aged 25 to 40 in good health and CMV-seronegative.

This chain uses TRBV2 with TRBJ2-1; tentatively, D is TRBD1 (8 bases). This CDR3 has 13 amino acids. The V end lost 8 bases, the J end lost 6 bases, and 14 bases lay between the germline ends. CDR1 and CDR2 (germline): SNHLY, FYNNEI. The CDR3 here is CASEQGGGNEQFF. The CDR3 DNA sequence: TGTGCCAGCGAACAGGGGGGGGGCAATGAGCAGTTCTTC.

This clone was seen just once. The chain couples TRBV19 to TRBJ1-5; TRBD1 is a possible D gene (6 bases). Trimming stripped 7 bases from V and 2 bases from J, with 9 bases between. CDR3 size: 13 residues. Germline loops: CDR1 LNHDA, CDR2 SQIVND (reference sequence). The CDR3 DNA follows: TGTGCCAGTACACAGGGAGGCAATCAGCCCCAGCATTTT. This translates into CASTQGGNQPQHF.

The table lists this clone with a few counts. The V call is TRBV6-1, the J call TRBJ2-7; 11 nucleotides agree with TRBD2. With 10 bases clipped from V and 3 bases from J, the junction kept 11 bases outside the gene matches. The germline V gene encodes CDR1 MNHNS and CDR2 SASEGT. CDR3 length equals 15 residues. This CDR3 is CATRPTSGGRYEQYF. CDR3 DNA: TGTGCCACCCGCCCAACTAGCGGGGGACGCTACGAGCAGTACTTC.

The chain combines TRBV6-1 with TRBJ1-6, with a weak D call TRBD1 (6 bases). The germline V and J ends were trimmed by 0 bases and 9 bases, with 12 bases remaining between them. The CDR3 has 15 residues. Germline lookup yields CDR1 MNHNS and CDR2 SASEGT. The CDR3 sequence is CASSEAQGSGSPLHF. Here the CDR3 DNA reads TGTGCCAGCAGTGAAGCCCAGGGGTCGGGTTCACCCCTCCACTTT.

The rearrangement joins TRBV18 to TRBJ2-7, with a possible D match to TRBD2 (5 bases). CDR1 and CDR2 (germline): KGHSH, LQKENI. The CDR3 has 15 residues. The V end was cut by 2 bases, the J end by 3 bases, with 14 bases between. The CDR3 coding sequence is TGTGCCAGCTCACCAACCTCGGGATTACTCTACGAGCAGTACTTC. Protein: CASSPTSGLLYEQYF. Full variable domain (remainder filled in from reference TRBV18 and TRBJ2-7): NAGVMQNPRHLVRRRGQEARLRCSPMKGHSHVYWYRQLPEEGLKFMVYLQKENIIDESGMPKERFSAEFPKEGPSILRIQQVVRGDSAAYFCASSPTSGLLYEQYFGPGTRLTVT.

The gene calls are TRBV10-2 and TRBJ2-7; D is ambiguous. Germline lookup yields CDR1 WSHSY and CDR2 SAAADI. The CDR3 runs 13 residues. V was pared by 10 bases and J by 2 bases, with 15 bases between. The CDR3 DNA follows: TGCGCCATCGGAACGGGTTACCCCTACGAGCAGTACTTC. Residues: CAIGTGYPYEQYF.

In this sample, this clone turned up once. The chain joins TRBV11-2 to TRBJ2-1; D not certain. CDR1 SGHAT and CDR2 FQNNGV come from the germline V gene. With 2 bases removed from V and 4 bases from J, the gap between germline ends came to 12 bases. This CDR3 comprises 15 residues. DNA for the CDR3: TGTGCCAGCAGCTTAAGCCTAGAGTCGTACAATGAGCAGTTCTTC. Translating it yields CASSLSLESYNEQFF.

CDR3 nucleotides: TGCGCCAGCAGCTCAGGGACAGGGCCTTCCTACGAGCAGTACTTC. Translated: CASSSGTGPSYEQYF. The chain joins TRBV5-1 to TRBJ2-7, with 9 bases that match TRBD1. CDR1 is SGHRS, CDR2 YFSETQ, per germline. Trimming took 3 bases from V and 1 from J; bases not matched to a gene: 5. The CDR3 contains 15 residues.

The rearrangement links TRBV4-1 to TRBJ1-1; D not resolved. This CDR3 comprises 11 residues. Germline loops: CDR1 MGHRA, CDR2 YSYEKL. V shed 5 bases and J shed 11 bases, with 12 bases lying between them. The CDR3 reads CASSSGPWAFF. CDR3 coding DNA: TGCGCCAGCAGCAGCGGCCCGTGGGCTTTCTTT.

The rearrangement joins TRBV7-2 to TRBJ2-3, with 10 positions matching TRBD2. Germline V gives CDR1 SGHTA, CDR2 FQGNSA. CDR3 length equals 18 residues. Losses at the gene ends were 5 bases for V and 3 bases for J; bases not matched to a gene: 14. The CDR3 nucleotides are TGTGCCAGCAGCGCCGCGAAGGCTAGCGGGAGTGTGACAGATACGCAGTATTTT. Protein sequence: CASSAAKASGSVTDTQYF.

The chain carries TRBV5-1 and TRBJ1-6; D is perhaps TRBD1 (6 bases). Germline V CDR1 and CDR2: SGHRS, YFSETQ. Trimming took 8 bases from V and 3 from J, leaving 15 bases between them. This CDR3 is built from 15 residues. The CDR3 nucleotides read TGCGCCAGTAGGATGGAAGGGGGCTATAATTCACCCCTCCACTTT. Protein sequence: CASRMEGGYNSPLHF.

The chain links TRBV5-1 to TRBJ2-7; a possible D gene is TRBD2 (5 bases). CDR1 and CDR2 from the germline V gene are SGHRS and YFSETQ. There are 14 residues in the CDR3. The V gene lost 3 bases and the J gene lost 6 bases, with 16 bases spanning the gap. CDR3 residues: CASSSTQIAGEQYF. The CDR3 nucleotides read TGCGCCAGCAGCTCGACCCAAATCGCGGGCGAGCAGTACTTC.

The chain combines TRBV11-3 with TRBJ2-3; D gene unclear. Germline V gene data show CDR1 as SGHNT and CDR2 as YENEEA. The CDR3 is 12 residues long. V dropped 0 bases and J dropped 6 bases, with 4 bases sitting between them. The CDR3 region has the DNA TGTGCCAGCAGCTTAGATTCTGATACGCAGTATTTT. This translates into CASSLDSDTQYF.

This chain connects TRBV5-1 to TRBJ1-1; tentative D call: TRBD1 (6 bases). This CDR3 region has 14 residues. V lost 0 bases and J lost 5, with 11 bases in between. Germline V gene data show CDR1 as SGHRS and CDR2 as YFSETQ. CDR3 DNA sequence: TGCGCCAGCAGCTTGGGATACAGGGAGACTGAAGCTTTCTTT. Translated: CASSLGYRETEAFF.

The chain joins TRBV7-9 to TRBJ2-7; D call uncertain. Trimming took off 11 bases at V and 0 bases at J, with 17 bases between the two ends. The CDR3 length is 14 residues. Germline V gives CDR1 SEHNR, CDR2 FQNEAQ (reference sequence). Here the CDR3 reads CAARGGDDSYEQYF. The CDR3 coding sequence is TGTGCCGCGAGAGGCGGCGACGACTCCTACGAGCAGTACTTC.

The sample holds a few counts of this clone. The rearrangement links TRBV6-1 to TRBJ1-5; TRBD1 matches 7 bases. The V gene end was trimmed by 9 bases and the J gene end by 2 bases; junction bases not matched to a gene: 7. The germline V gene encodes CDR1 MNHNS and CDR2 SASEGT. The CDR3 sequence is 14 residues long. The CDR3 loop reads CASITDRGNQPQHF. CDR3 coding DNA: TGTGCCAGTATAACCGACAGGGGCAATCAGCCCCAGCATTTT.

The chain uses TRBV30 and TRBJ2-3, with TRBD2 identical over 14 bases. Germline V gene lookup returns CDR1 GTSNPN and CDR2 SVGIG (reference sequence). The CDR3 runs to 21 residues. The J segment lost 1 base and the V segment lost 3 bases, leaving 18 bases of the junction unmatched. The CDR3 nucleotides read TGTGCCTGGAGCGCACCCGGACTAGCGGGGGGCGTGCCTCTGGGCACAGATACGCAGTATTTT. It codes for CAWSAPGLAGGVPLGTDTQYF.

The rearrangement links TRBV4-2 to TRBJ2-3, with D possibly matching TRBD2 (5 bases). Deletions cut 4 bases from V and 1 base from J, with 12 bases between. This CDR3 spans 15 amino acids. Germline V lookup: CDR1 LGHNA, CDR2 YNFKEQ. The CDR3 spells CASSRLSGRTDTQYF. CDR3 coding DNA: TGTGCCAGCAGCCGTTTAAGCGGCCGCACAGATACGCAGTATTTT.

This chain joins TRBV6-6 and TRBJ1-4; D is possibly TRBD1 (6 bases). The CDR3 is 16 amino acids. Germline CDR1 is MNHNY and CDR2 is SVGAGI (reference sequence). Trimming cost V 2 bases and J 11 bases, with 21 bases left between them. Written as DNA, the CDR3 is TGTGCCAGCAGTTACGCAGAGACAGGTAGCTACGGGAAACTGTTTTTT. Amino acids: CASSYAETGSYGKLFF.

This clone was found a few times. The sample holds other DNA sequences that translate to the same CDR3. The CDR3, as DNA: TGTGCCAGTAGTCAGGGGTTCAATCAGCCCCAGCATTTT. The encoded protein is CASSQGFNQPQHF. V usage is TRBV19 and J usage is TRBJ1-5; D is perhaps TRBD1 (6 bases). The CDR3 has 13 amino acids. Trimming stripped 5 bases from V and 3 bases from J, with 8 bases between. Germline CDR1 is LNHDA and CDR2 is SQIVND (reference sequence).

The chain combines TRBV5-4 with TRBJ1-2, with 9 bases lining up with TRBD1. Germline values: CDR1 SGHNT, CDR2 YYREEE (reference sequence). Unmatched junction bases numbered 7, after V lost 4 bases and J lost 3 bases. CDR3 length: 15 residues. The CDR3 is CASSERTGEYYGYTF. As DNA, the CDR3 is TGTGCCAGCAGCGAGCGGACAGGGGAGTACTATGGCTACACCTTC.

V gene TRBV7-9 combines with J gene TRBJ1-2; the match to TRBD1 covers 9 bases. V dropped 6 bases and J dropped 4; count of bases not matched to a gene: 3. This CDR3 is built from 13 residues. Germline CDR1 SEHNR, CDR2 FQNEAQ (reference sequence). CDR3 sequence (DNA): TGTGCCAGCAGAGAGACAGGGGGCTATGGCTACACCTTC. It translates to CASRETGGYGYTF. The variable domain in full, with the rest retrieved from reference TRBV7-9 and TRBJ1-2, is DTGVSQNPRHKITKRGQNVTFRCDPISEHNRLYWYRQTLGQGPEFLTYFQNEAQLEKSRLLSDRFSAERPKGSFSTLEIQRTEQGDSAMYLCASRETGGYGYTFGSGTRLTVV.

The table lists this clone with a count of one. V usage is TRBV28 and J usage is TRBJ1-1; D not resolved. The CDR3 runs 14 residues. The V and J ends lost 3 bases and 1 base respectively, with 9 bases between them. Per germline, CDR1 MDHEN and CDR2 SYDVKM. The CDR3 is CASSLAPRNTEAFF. DNA for the CDR3: TGTGCCAGCAGTTTGGCTCCCAGGAACACTGAAGCTTTCTTT.

J is TRBJ1-1 and V is TRBV9; 7 positions match TRBD1. The CDR3 loop spans 13 amino acids. Germline values: CDR1 SGDLS, CDR2 YYNGEE. V was pared by 0 bases and J by 6 bases, with 2 bases of the junction left unmatched. CDR3 DNA sequence: TGTGCCAGCAGCGTAGAGGGGGCATCTGAAGCTTTCTTT. Translated: CASSVEGASEAFF.